This is a list of T cell receptor beta chains from one sample in a study of neoadjuvant anti-PD-1 for oral cavity cancer. TCRdb's copy holds only in-frame clones and misses some; the assay was immunoSEQ multiplex PCR. The sample has about 4,700 clones; nearly 60% are singletons. Here the sequenced sample was tumor tissue, taken before nivolumab (anti-PD-1) treatment. The receptors come from a person between 40 and 80 years old with oral cavity squamous cell carcinoma. Both conserved end residues are part of each CDR3. Each record gives: V gene, J gene, clone size, D gene, CDR3 length, CDR3 DNA, CDR3 protein. D genes are given only for firm matches. Clone size is not always given. Where it is, it says once, few, many or a class for expanded clones.

TRBV27	TRBJ2-7	medium-sized	.	17	TGTGCCAGCAGTTTATCAGCCCAGGTGGCGAATACCTACGAGCAGTACTTC	CASSLSAQVANTYEQYF
TRBV10-3	TRBJ2-5	.	.	14	TGTGCCGGCTCAGCGGGTCCTCGGCAAGAGACCCAGTACTTC	CAGSAGPRQETQYF
TRBV10-2	TRBJ2-7	.	TRBD2	16	TGCGCCAGCAGTGAGATGTCAAGCGGGGGGTTTTACGAGCAGTACTTC	CASSEMSSGGFYEQYF
TRBV7-8	TRBJ1-2	few	.	13	TGTGCCAGCAGCCGCGACAGCCCCTATGGCTACACCTTC	CASSRDSPYGYTF
TRBV11-2	TRBJ1-2	.	TRBD1	15	TGTGCCAGCAGCTCTATCTTCAGGGGGCACCGGGGCTACACCTTC	CASSSIFRGHRGYTF
TRBV6-5	TRBJ2-5	.	.	13	TGTGCCAGCAGAACCGGGTTCGAAGAGACCCAGTACTTC	CASRTGFEETQYF
TRBV27	TRBJ2-1	few	TRBD2	17	TGTGCCAGCAGTCCCGGGACTAGCGGGAGTCGAGGAAATGAGCAGTTCTTC	CASSPGTSGSRGNEQFF
TRBV28	TRBJ1-4	.	.	15	TGTGCCAGCAGTTTCCAGGGATCAACTAATGAAAAACTGTTTTTT	CASSFQGSTNEKLFF
TRBV6-6	TRBJ1-4	.	.	15	TGTGCCAGCAGCACTTTCAGGGAGGGGCCTGAAAAACTGTTTTTT	CASSTFREGPEKLFF
TRBV27	TRBJ1-5	.	.	15	TGTGCCAGCAGGAAAGGAGGACAGAGCGGGCAGCCCCAGCATTTT	CASRKGGQSGQPQHF
TRBV10-3	TRBJ2-7	.	.	15	TGTGCCATCAGTGACCAGGAAAAAGGAGGCTACGAGCAGTACTTC	CAISDQEKGGYEQYF
TRBV4-1	TRBJ2-7	.	TRBD1	15	TGCGCCAGCAGCCTCCGGGACAGGAGCTCCTACGAGCAGTACTTC	CASSLRDRSSYEQYF
TRBV5-6	TRBJ1-2	.	.	11	TGTGCCAGCAGCCTGATAGATGGCTACACCTTC	CASSLIDGYTF
TRBV14	TRBJ2-7	few	.	15	TGTGCCAGCAGCCAAGATCGACTACCAATGGACGAGCAGTACTTC	CASSQDRLPMDEQYF
TRBV11-2	TRBJ1-1	.	TRBD1	15	TGTGCCAGCAGCGCCCATGACAGGGGGGGGACTGAAGCTTTCTTT	CASSAHDRGGTEAFF
TRBV27	TRBJ1-1	.	.	16	TGTGCCAGCCAACCCGGGTGGGGGGCTTTGAACACTGAAGCTTTCTTT	CASQPGWGALNTEAFF
TRBV18	TRBJ1-4	few	.	15	TGTGCCAGCTCGCTCGGACTTGGGAGTGGAGAAAAACTGTTTTTT	CASSLGLGSGEKLFF
TRBV5-1	TRBJ1-4	.	TRBD1	14	TGCGCCAGCAGCTTGGGGGACAGCGACGAAAAACTGTTTTTT	CASSLGDSDEKLFF
TRBV27	TRBJ1-5	.	.	15	TGTGCCAGCAGCCCGGGCGGAAGGGTTGGTCAGCCCCAGCATTTT	CASSPGGRVGQPQHF
TRBV6-5	TRBJ1-6	few	.	15	TGTGCCAGCAGGCTCAGGGTAACCTATAATTCACCCCTCCACTTT	CASRLRVTYNSPLHF
TRBV5-1	TRBJ2-7	.	.	12	TGCGCCAGCAGCTTGTCCTACGGCGAGCAGTACTTC	CASSLSYGEQYF
TRBV4-2	TRBJ1-1	few	TRBD1	14	TGTGCCAGCAGCCAAGCATCAGGGGGCACTGAAGCTTTCTTT	CASSQASGGTEAFF
TRBV5-1	TRBJ1-6	few	.	14	TGCGCCAGCAGCTTGGTCAGCAGGAATTCACCCCTCCACTTT	CASSLVSRNSPLHF